The 4 T cell receptor beta chains listed next were all sequenced from one sample in a study of cytomegalovirus exposure and HLA in healthy donors. It was with 60 Vbeta and 13 Jbeta primers that the PCR ran. Generated by immunoSEQ multiplex PCR, the TCRdb table keeps only in-frame clones and is missing some. The table lists over 110,000 clones, around 79% of them singletons. The sample taken for sequencing was PBMCs. The receptor set was obtained from a man between 18 and 29 years old in good health and CMV-seronegative.

The rearrangement links TRBV7-9 to TRBJ2-1; 8 bases are shared with TRBD1. Germline loops: CDR1 SEHNR, CDR2 FQNEAQ (reference sequence). V was clipped by 5 bases and J by 1 base; unmatched bases: 16. The CDR3 is 19 residues long. DNA of the CDR3: TGTGCCAGCAGCAACCGGGACAGGTCCCGATCTGGGTCCTACAATGAGCAGTTCTTC. Translating gives CASSNRDRSRSGSYNEQFF.

This chain links TRBV7-2 with TRBJ2-3; D remains unclear. Trimming shortened V by 1 base and J by 6 bases, and 8 bases separated the two germline ends. The CDR3 consists of 13 residues. Looked up from germline, CDR1 is SGHTA and CDR2 is FQGNSA. CDR3 sequence: CASSLESWDTQYF. DNA for the CDR3: TGTGCCAGCAGCTTAGAGAGCTGGGATACGCAGTATTTT.

This chain connects TRBV9 to TRBJ2-3; 9 bases line up with TRBD2. Trimming took 4 bases from V and 0 from J; bases not matched to a gene: 9. This CDR3 is 17 amino acids long. Germline values: CDR1 SGDLS, CDR2 YYNGEE. This chain's CDR3 is CASSILGLAGSTDTQYF. In nucleotides, the CDR3 is TGTGCCAGCAGCATCCTTGGGCTAGCGGGGAGCACAGATACGCAGTATTTT.

V usage is TRBV4-2 and J usage is TRBJ2-3, with 8 bases aligning to TRBD2. Trimming at V came to 1 base and at J to 5 bases, leaving 11 bases not matched to a gene. The germline CDR1 and CDR2 sequences are LGHNA and YNFKEQ. This CDR3 spans 17 amino acids. For the CDR3, the DNA is TGTGCCAGCAGCCAAGTGCAAGGACTAGCTGCGATAGATACGCAGTATTTT. Translating gives CASSQVQGLAAIDTQYF.